This entry lists 8 T cell receptor beta chains sequenced from one sample in a study of T-cell reconstitution after alpha-beta-depleted transplantation in children. Unique molecular identifiers were used to barcode this TCRbeta library. TCRdb re-derived calls from the PCR reads in MiXCR, one entry per CDR3 protein. The sample has around 200,000 distinct CDR3 sequences, about a tenth seen once. The source material was PBMCs, sampled before TCRalphabeta/CD19-depleted stem cell transplant. The receptors stem from a child in the first two years of life with acute myeloid leukemia, due to receive a stem cell transplant.

This clonotype appeared a few times. The chain's CDR3 is CASKFLSNTEAFF. The CDR3 coding sequence is TGTGCCAGCAAATTCCTCTCGAACACTGAAGCTTTCTTT. This sequence joins TRBV6-2 or TRBV6-3 and TRBJ1-1; D is uncertain. Trimming pared 7 bases from V and 1 base from J, leaving 10 bases between. The germline V gene has CDR1 MNHEY and CDR2 SVGEGT. This CDR3 spans 13 amino acids.

Many counts were recorded for this clonotype. This chain links TRBV7-9 with TRBJ2-1, with 15 bases lining up with TRBD2. Germline V gene lookup returns CDR1 SEHNR and CDR2 FQNEAQ (reference sequence). The CDR3 sequence is 16 residues long. Trimming removed 4 bases from V and 6 bases from J; junction bases left unmatched: 4. CDR3 sequence reads: CASSSRTSGRGNEQFF. The DNA for the CDR3 is TGTGCCAGCAGCTCCAGGACTAGCGGGAGGGGCAATGAGCAGTTCTTC.

This clonotype came up many times. The chain links TRBV12-3 or TRBV12-4 to TRBJ1-1; D is perhaps TRBD1 (5 bases). The V end was cut by 6 bases, the J end by 5 bases, with 13 bases between. CDR3 length: 13 amino acids. CDR3: CASSLGASTEAFF. Here the CDR3 DNA reads TGTGCCAGCAGCCTTGGGGCTTCGACTGAAGCTTTCTTT.

This sequence joins TRBV27 and TRBJ1-2; tentatively, D is TRBD1 (6 bases). CDR1 and CDR2 (germline): MNHEY, SMNVEV (reference sequence). This CDR3 region has 13 residues. Trimming pared 4 bases from V and 8 bases from J, leaving 14 bases between. CDR3 sequence reads: CASSYEGGGGYTF. The CDR3 region has the DNA TGTGCCAGCAGTTATGAGGGAGGGGGAGGCTACACCTTC.

For this clonotype: The final CDR3 position lacks the conserved phenylalanine or tryptophan, pointing to a likely read error. The chain combines TRBV30 with TRBJ1-2; D possibly corresponds to TRBD1 (6 bases). The CDR3 consists of 12 residues. Germline V gene data show CDR1 as GTSNPN and CDR2 as SVGIG (reference sequence). CDR3 residues: CTWSRGNYGYTY. The CDR3 DNA reads as TGTACCTGGAGTAGGGGGAACTATGGCTACACCTAC.

This clonotype was seen repeatedly, ten times or more. The chain couples TRBV12-3 or TRBV12-4 to TRBJ1-5, with 10 bases identical to TRBD1. The CDR3 length is 16 residues. Unmatched junction bases numbered 7, after V lost 6 bases and J lost 2 bases. The CDR3 region is CASRPGTGARNQPQHF. The CDR3 DNA reads TGTGCCAGCAGACCCGGGACAGGGGCCCGCAATCAGCCCCAGCATTTT.

This clonotype was seen at least ten times. The rearrangement links TRBV7-6 to TRBJ2-7; D possibly corresponds to TRBD1 (5 bases). This CDR3 comprises 15 residues. Germline loops: CDR1 SGHVS, CDR2 FNYEAQ. V was pared by 5 bases and J by 4 bases, with 18 bases between. CDR3 region: CASSPDGKGPYEQYF. The CDR3 nucleotides read TGTGCCAGCAGCCCAGATGGAAAGGGGCCTTACGAGCAGTACTTC.

At least ten counts were recorded for this clonotype. This chain links TRBV20-1 with TRBJ2-7, with 11 bases fitting TRBD2. After removal of 0 bases from V and 3 bases from J, the junction contained 4 bases not matched to a gene. Germline assignment: CDR1 DFQATT and CDR2 SNEGSKA (reference sequence). The CDR3 has 15 amino acids. The CDR3: CSARDPGTSGYEQYF. In DNA, the CDR3 is TGCAGTGCTAGAGATCCCGGGACTAGCGGCTACGAGCAGTACTTC.